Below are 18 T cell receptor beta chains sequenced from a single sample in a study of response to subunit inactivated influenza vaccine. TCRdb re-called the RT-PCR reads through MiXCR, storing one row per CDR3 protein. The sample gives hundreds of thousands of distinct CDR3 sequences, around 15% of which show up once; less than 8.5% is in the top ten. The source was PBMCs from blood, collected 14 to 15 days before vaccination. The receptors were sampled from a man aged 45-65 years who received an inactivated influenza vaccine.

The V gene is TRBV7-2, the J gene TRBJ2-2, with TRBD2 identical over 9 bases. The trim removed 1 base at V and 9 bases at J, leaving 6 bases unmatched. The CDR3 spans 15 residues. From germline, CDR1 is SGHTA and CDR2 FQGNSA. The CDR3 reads CASSLEPSGNRELFF. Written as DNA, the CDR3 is TGTGCCAGCAGCTTAGAGCCTAGCGGGAACAGGGAGCTGTTTTTT.

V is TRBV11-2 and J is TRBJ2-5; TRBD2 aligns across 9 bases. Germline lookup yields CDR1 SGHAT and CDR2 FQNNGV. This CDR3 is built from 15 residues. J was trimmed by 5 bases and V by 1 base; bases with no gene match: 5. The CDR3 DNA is TGTGCCAGCAGCTTAGCGCGGGAGGGCCCGGAGACCCAGTACTTC. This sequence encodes CASSLAREGPETQYF. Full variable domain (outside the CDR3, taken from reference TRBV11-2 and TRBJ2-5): EAGVAQSPRYKIIEKRQSVAFWCNPISGHATLYWYQQILGQGPKLLIQFQNNGVVDDSQLPKDRFSAERLKGVDSTLKIQPAKLEDSAVYLCASSLAREGPETQYFGPGTRLLVL.

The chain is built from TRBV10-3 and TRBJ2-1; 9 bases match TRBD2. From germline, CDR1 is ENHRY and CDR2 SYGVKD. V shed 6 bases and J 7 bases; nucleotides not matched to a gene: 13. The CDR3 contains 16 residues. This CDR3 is CAISFQGGRAGNEQFF. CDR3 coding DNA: TGTGCCATCAGCTTCCAAGGCGGGAGGGCCGGGAATGAGCAGTTCTTC.

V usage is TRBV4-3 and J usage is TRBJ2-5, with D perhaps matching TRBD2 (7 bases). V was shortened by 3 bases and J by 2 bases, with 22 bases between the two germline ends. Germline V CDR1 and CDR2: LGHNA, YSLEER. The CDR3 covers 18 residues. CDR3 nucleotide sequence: TGCGCCAGCAGCCACAATTATGGGGGGGCACTACCACAAGAGACCCAGTACTTC. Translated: CASSHNYGGALPQETQYF.

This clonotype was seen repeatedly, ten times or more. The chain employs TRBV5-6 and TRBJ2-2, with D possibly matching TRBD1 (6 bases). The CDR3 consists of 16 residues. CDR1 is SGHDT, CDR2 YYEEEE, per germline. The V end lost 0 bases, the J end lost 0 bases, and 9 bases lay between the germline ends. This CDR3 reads CASSLVAGANTGELFF. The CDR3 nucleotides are TGTGCCAGCAGCTTGGTAGCAGGGGCGAACACCGGGGAGCTGTTTTTT.

CDR3 nucleotides: TGTGCCAGCAGTCGTAGCGGGAAGGGCTACGAGCAGTACTTC. It translates to CASSRSGKGYEQYF. V usage is TRBV12-3 or TRBV12-4 and J usage is TRBJ2-7, with 8 bases that match TRBD2. The CDR3 runs to 14 residues. V trimming: 5 bases; J trimming: 3 bases; junction bases outside the gene matches: 6.

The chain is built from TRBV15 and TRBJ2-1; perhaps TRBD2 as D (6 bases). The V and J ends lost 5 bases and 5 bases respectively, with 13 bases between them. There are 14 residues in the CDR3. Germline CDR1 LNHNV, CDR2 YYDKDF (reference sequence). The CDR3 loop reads CATSPRRENNEQFF. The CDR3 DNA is TGTGCCACCAGCCCGCGGCGGGAAAACAATGAGCAGTTCTTC.

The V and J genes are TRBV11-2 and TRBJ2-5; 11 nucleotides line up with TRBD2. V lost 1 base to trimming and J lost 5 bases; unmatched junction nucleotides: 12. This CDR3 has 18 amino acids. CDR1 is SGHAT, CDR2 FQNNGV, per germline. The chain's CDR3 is CASSLGTSGLPRLETQYF. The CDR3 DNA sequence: TGTGCCAGCAGCTTAGGGACTAGCGGGCTACCAAGGTTGGAGACCCAGTACTTC.

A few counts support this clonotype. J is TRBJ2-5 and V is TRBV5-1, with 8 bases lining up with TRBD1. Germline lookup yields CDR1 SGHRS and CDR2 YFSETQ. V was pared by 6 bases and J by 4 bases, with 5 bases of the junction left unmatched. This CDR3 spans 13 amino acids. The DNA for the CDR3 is TGCGCCAGCACAAGACAGGGGACAGAGACCCAGTACTTC. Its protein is CASTRQGTETQYF.

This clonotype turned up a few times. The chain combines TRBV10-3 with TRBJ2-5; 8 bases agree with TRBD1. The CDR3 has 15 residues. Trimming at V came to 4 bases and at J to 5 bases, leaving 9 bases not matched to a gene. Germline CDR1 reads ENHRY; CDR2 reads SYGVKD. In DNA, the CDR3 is TGTGCCATCAGTGTGTCAGGGGGCCTCGGGGAGACCCAGTACTTC. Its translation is CAISVSGGLGETQYF.

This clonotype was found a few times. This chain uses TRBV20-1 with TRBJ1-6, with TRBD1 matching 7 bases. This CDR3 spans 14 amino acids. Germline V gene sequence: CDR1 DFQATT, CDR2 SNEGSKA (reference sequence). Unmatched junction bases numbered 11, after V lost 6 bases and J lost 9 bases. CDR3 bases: TGCAGTGCCAGACCACAGGGGTTTGGTTCACCCCTCCACTTT. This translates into CSARPQGFGSPLHF.

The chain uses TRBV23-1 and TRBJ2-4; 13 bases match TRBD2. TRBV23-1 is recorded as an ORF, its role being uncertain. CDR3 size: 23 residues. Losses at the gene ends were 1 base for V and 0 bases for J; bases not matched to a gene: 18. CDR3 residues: CASSQCSLRTSGSSPGAKNIQYF. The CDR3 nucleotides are TGCGCCAGCAGTCAATGTTCTCTGAGGACTAGCGGGAGTTCACCAGGAGCCAAAAACATTCAGTACTTC.

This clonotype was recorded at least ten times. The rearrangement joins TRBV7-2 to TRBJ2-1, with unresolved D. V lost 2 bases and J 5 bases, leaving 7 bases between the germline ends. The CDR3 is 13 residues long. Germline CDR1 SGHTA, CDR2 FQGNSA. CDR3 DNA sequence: TGTGCCAGCAGCTTAAACCGGGACAATGAGCAGTTCTTC. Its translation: CASSLNRDNEQFF.

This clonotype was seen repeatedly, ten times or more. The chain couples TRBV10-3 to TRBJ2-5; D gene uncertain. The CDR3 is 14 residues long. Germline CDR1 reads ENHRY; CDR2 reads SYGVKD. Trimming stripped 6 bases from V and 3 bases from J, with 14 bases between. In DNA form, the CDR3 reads TGTGCCATCAGCGTAGCCGGAAACAAAGAGACCCAGTACTTC. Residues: CAISVAGNKETQYF.

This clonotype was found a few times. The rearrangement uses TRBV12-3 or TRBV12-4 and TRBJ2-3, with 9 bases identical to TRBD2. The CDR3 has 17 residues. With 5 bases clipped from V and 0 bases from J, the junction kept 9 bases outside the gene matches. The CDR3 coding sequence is TGTGCCAGCAGTCCCGGGTTAGCGGGGGATAGCACAGATACGCAGTATTTT. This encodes CASSPGLAGDSTDTQYF.

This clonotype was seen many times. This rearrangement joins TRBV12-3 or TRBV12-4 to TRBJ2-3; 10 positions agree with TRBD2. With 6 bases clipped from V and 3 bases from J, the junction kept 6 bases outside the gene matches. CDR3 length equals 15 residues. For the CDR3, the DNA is TGTGCCAGCAGATCTAGCGGGAGTGGAACAGATACGCAGTATTTT. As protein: CASRSSGSGTDTQYF.

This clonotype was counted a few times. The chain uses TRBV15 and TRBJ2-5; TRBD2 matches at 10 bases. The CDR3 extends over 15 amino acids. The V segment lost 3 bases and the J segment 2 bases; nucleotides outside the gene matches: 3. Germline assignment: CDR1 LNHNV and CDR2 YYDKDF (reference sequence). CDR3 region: CATSSSGRPQETQYF. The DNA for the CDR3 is TGTGCCACCAGCAGTAGCGGGAGGCCACAAGAGACCCAGTACTTC. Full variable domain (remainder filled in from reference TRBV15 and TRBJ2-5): DAMVIQNPRYQVTQFGKPVTLSCSQTLNHNVMYWYQQKSSQAPKLLFHYYDKDFNNEADTPDNFQSRRPNTSFCFLDIRSPGLGDTAMYLCATSSSGRPQETQYFGPGTRLLVL.

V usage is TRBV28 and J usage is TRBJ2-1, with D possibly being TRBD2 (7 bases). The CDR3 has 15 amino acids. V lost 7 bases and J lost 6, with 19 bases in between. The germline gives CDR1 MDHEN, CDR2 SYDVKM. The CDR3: CASKLAGGLGNEQFF. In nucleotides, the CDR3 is TGTGCCAGCAAACTAGCCGGGGGGCTTGGCAATGAGCAGTTCTTC.